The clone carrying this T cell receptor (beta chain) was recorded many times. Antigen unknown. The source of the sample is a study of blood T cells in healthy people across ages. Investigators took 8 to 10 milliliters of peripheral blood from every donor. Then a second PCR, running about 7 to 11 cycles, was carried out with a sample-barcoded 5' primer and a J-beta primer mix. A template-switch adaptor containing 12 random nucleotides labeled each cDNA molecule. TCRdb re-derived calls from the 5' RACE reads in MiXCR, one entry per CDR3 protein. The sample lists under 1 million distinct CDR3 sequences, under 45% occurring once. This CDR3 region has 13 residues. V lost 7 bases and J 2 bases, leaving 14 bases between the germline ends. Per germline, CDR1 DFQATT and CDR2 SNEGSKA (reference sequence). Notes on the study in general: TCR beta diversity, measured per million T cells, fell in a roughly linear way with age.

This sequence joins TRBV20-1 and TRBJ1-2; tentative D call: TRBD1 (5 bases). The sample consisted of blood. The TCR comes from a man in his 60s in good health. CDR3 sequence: CSVPPWDNYGYTF. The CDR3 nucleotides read TGCAGTGTTCCCCCCTGGGACAACTATGGCTACACCTTC.